Included here is one TCR beta chain sequence, with context. This entry belongs to a study of blood T cell repertoires in COVID-19. Whole-study context: Specimens from acute and convalescent COVID-19 originated in the United States, Italy and Spain. In each case, the material was cDNA or gDNA derived from T cells, B-cell-depleted T cells, or PBMCs.

Study processing details: For nucleated cells, counts were estimated from reference gene primer amplification. Clones were read by immunoSEQ multiplex PCR, and TCRdb kept only the in-frame ones, dropping some. V and J calls and clone size are copied from that table; D and trimming were computed from the DNA. The data hold some 200,000 clones, with around 84% observed a single time. The germline CDR1 and CDR2 sequences are SGHRS and YFSETQ. V was shortened by 2 bases and J by 4 bases, with 12 bases between the two germline ends. This CDR3 has 15 amino acids. Sequencing input: peripheral blood. The TCR was taken from a human donor in a cohort sampled during active COVID-19. The chain recombines TRBV5-1 with TRBJ2-2; TRBD1 is a possible D gene (5 bases). CDR3 residues: CASSFGQGSTGELFF. The CDR3 DNA reads TGCGCCAGCAGCTTCGGGCAGGGAAGCACCGGGGAGCTGTTTTTT.